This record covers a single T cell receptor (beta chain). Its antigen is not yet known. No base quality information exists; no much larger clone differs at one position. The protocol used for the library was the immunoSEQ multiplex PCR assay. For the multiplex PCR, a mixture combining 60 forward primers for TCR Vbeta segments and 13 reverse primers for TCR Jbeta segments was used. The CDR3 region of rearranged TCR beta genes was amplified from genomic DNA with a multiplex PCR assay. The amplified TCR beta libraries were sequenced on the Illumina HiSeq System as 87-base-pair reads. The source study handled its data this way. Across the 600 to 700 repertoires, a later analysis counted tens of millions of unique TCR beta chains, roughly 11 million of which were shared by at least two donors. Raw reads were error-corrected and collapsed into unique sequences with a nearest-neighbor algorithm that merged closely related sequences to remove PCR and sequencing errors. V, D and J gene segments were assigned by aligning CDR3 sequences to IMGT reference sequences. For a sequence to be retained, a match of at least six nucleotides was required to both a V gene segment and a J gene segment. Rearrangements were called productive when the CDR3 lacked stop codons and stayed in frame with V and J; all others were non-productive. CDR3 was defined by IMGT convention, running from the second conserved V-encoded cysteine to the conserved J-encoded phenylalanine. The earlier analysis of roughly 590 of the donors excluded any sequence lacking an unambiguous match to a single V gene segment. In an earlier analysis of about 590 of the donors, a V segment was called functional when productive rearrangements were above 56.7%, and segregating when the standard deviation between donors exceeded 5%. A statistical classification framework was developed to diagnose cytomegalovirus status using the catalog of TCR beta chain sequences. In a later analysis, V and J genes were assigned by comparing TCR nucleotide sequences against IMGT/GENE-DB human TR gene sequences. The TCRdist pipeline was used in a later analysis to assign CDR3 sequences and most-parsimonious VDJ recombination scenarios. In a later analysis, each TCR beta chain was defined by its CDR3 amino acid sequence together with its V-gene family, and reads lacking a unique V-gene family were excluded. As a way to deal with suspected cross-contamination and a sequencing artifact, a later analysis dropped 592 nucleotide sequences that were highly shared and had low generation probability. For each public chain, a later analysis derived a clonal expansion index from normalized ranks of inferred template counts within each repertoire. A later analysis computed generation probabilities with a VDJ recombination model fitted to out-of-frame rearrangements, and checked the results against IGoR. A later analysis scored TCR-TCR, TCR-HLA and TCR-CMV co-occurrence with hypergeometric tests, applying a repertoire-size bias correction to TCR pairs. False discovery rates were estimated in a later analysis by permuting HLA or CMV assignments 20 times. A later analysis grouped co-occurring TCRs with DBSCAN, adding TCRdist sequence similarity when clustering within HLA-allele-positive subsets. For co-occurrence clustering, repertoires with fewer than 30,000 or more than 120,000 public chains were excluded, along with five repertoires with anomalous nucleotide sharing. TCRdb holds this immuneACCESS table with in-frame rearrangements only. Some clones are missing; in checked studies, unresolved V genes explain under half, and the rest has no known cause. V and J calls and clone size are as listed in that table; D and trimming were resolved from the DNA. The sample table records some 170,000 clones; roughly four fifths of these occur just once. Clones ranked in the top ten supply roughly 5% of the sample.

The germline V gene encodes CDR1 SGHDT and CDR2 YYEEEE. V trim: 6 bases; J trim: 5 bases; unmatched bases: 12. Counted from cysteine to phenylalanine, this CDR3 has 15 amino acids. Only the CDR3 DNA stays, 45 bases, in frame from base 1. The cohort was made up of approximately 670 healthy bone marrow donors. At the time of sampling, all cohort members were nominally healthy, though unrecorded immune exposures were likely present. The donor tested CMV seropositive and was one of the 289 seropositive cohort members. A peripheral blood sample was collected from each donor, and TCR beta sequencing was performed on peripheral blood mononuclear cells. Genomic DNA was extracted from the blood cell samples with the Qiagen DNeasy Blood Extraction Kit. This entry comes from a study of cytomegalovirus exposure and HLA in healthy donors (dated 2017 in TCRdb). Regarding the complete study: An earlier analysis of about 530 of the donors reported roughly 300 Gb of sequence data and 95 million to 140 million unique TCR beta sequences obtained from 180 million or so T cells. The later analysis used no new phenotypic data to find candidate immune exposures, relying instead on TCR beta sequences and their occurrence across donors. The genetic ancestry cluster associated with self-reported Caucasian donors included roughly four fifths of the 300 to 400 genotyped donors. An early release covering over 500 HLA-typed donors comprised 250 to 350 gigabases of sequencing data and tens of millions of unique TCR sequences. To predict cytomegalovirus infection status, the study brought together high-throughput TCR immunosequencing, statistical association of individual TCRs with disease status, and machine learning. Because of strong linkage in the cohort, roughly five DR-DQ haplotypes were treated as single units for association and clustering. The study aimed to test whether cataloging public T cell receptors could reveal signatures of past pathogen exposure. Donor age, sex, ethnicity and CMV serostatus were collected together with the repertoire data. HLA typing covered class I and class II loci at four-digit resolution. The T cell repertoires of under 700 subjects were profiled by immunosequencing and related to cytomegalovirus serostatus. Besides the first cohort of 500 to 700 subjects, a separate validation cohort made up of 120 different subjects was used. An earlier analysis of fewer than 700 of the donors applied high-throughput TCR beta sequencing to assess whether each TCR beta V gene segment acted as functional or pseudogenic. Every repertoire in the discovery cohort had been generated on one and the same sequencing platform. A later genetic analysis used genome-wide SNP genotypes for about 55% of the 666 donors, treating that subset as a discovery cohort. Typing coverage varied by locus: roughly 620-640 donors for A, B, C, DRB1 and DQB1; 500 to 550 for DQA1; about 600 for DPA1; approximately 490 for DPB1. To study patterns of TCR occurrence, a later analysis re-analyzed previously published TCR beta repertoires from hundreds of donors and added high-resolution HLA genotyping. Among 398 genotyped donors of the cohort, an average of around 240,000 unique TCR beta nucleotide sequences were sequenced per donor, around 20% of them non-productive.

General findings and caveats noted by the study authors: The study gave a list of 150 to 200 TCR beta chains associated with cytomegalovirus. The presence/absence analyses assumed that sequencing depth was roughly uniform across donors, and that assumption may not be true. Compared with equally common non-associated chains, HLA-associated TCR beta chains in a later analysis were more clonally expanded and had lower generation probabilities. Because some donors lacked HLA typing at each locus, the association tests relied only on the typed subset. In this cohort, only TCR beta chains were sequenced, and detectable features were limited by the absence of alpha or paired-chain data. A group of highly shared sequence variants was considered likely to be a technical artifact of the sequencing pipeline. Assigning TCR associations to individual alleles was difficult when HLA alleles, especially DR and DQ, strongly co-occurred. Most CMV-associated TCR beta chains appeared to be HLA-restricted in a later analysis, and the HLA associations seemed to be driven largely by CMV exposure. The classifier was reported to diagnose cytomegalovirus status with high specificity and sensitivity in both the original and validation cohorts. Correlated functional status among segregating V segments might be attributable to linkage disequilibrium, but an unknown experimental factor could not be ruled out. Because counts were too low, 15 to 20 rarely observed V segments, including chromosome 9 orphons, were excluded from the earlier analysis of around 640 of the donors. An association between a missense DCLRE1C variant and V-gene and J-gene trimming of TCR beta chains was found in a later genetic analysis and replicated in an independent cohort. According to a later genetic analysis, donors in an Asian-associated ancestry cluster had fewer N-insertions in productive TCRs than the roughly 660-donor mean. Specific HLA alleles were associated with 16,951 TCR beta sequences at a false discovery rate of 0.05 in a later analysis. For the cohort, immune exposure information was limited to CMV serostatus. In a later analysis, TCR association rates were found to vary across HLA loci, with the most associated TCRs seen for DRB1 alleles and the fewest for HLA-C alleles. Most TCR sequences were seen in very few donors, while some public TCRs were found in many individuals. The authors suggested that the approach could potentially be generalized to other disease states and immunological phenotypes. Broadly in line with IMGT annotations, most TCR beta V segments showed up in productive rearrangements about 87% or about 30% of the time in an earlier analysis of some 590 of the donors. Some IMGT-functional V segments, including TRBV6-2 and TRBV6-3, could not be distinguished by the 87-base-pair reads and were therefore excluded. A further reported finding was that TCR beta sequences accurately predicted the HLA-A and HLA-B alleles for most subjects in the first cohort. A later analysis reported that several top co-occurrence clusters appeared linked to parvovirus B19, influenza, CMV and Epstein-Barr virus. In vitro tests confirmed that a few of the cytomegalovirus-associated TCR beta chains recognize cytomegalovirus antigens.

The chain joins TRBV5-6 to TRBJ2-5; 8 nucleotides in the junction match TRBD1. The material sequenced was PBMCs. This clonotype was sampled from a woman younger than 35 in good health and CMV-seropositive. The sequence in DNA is TGTGCCAGCAACTCACCCTGGACAGGGAGGGAGACCCAGTACTTC. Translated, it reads CASNSPWTGRETQYF.